One and the same sample provided the 19 T cell receptor beta chains below, sequenced in a study of blood T cells in healthy people across ages (dated by TCRdb to between 2014 and 2017). Library construction relied on 5' RACE. TCRdb names Illumina HiSeq 2500 as the instrument used. The second PCR ran for about 6 to 12 cycles and used a J-beta primer mix along with a sample-barcoded 5' primer. Clones were called with MiXCR by TCRdb after fastp trimmed the public reads at Q25, and only in-frame beta chains were retained. Entries are consolidated by CDR3 protein sequence, retaining the most common genes and DNA. The sample table contains around 1,000,000 distinct CDR3 sequences; only one count was recorded for roughly two fifths of them. The ten largest clones capture about an eighth of the sample. The sample taken for sequencing was blood. The receptors were gathered from a man between 18 and 35 years old in good health.

This chain joins TRBV2 and TRBJ2-2; D remains unclear. V shed 4 bases and J shed 3 bases, with 9 bases lying between them. Germline CDR1 is SNHLY and CDR2 is FYNNEI. The CDR3 contains 14 residues. CDR3 in amino acids: CASSGDLDTGELFF. The CDR3 DNA reads as TGTGCCAGCAGTGGAGATCTTGACACCGGGGAGCTGTTTTTT. Drawing the rest from reference TRBV2 and TRBJ2-2, the complete variable domain is EPEVTQTPSHQVTQMGQEVILRCVPISNHLYFYWYRQILGQKVEFLVSFYNNEISEKSEIFDDQFSVERPDGSNFTLKIRSTKLEDSAMYFCASSGDLDTGELFFGEGSRLTVL.

The rearrangement links TRBV7-9 to TRBJ1-1; TRBD1 is a possible D gene (5 bases). Germline CDR1 reads SEHNR; CDR2 reads FQNEAQ (reference sequence). V lost 4 bases and J lost 1, with 16 bases in between. The CDR3 contains 16 residues. The CDR3 bases are TGTGCCAGCAGCTGGTCAGTAATGGGGGGGAACACTGAAGCTTTCTTT. Translation gives CASSWSVMGGNTEAFF.

This clonotype appeared a few times. An end of the junction does not agree with germline; a read error may underlie this. The J gene is TRBJ1-5, the V gene TRBV7-2; tentatively, D is TRBD1 (6 bases). Germline CDR1 reads SGHTA; CDR2 reads FQGNSA. The CDR3 totals 16 residues. CDR3 protein: CASSIAVGQLAQPQHF. The CDR3 nucleotides are TGTGCCAGCAGCATAGCTGTAGGACAGCTGGCTCAGCCCCAGCATTTT.

The chain recombines TRBV4-3 with TRBJ1-1, with 8 bases matching TRBD1. The junction had 10 bases not matched to a gene; V was cut back by 0 bases and J by 4 bases. Per the germline V gene, CDR1 is LGHNA and CDR2 is YSLEER. This CDR3 has 17 residues. CDR3 sequence: CASSQDGPNRGSTEAFF. DNA for the CDR3: TGCGCCAGCAGCCAAGACGGACCAAACAGGGGGAGCACTGAAGCTTTCTTT.

This clonotype occurred a few times. V usage is TRBV6-1 and J usage is TRBJ2-5; D might be TRBD2 (9 bases). This CDR3 is built from 15 residues. The germline V gene has CDR1 MNHNS and CDR2 SASEGT. V was cut by 6 bases and J by 5 bases, with 19 bases left in between. The CDR3 reads CASSYSGGQAETQYF. The CDR3 DNA sequence: TGTGCCAGCAGCTATAGCGGGGGACAGGCGGAGACCCAGTACTTC.

This chain connects TRBV4-3 to TRBJ2-1; 7 bases match TRBD2. V lost 2 bases and J lost 8; bases outside the gene matches: 9. Germline V CDR1 and CDR2: LGHNA, YSLEER. This CDR3 spans 15 amino acids. The CDR3 sequence is CASSQTSAAGDEQFF. CDR3 in DNA: TGCGCCAGCAGCCAAACTAGCGCCGCCGGGGATGAGCAGTTCTTC.

CDR3 in DNA: TGTGCCAGCAGCCACATCTTGGACAGAGCCTACAATGAGCAGTTCTTC. This translates into CASSHILDRAYNEQFF. This chain links TRBV4-2 with TRBJ2-1; TRBD1 might be the D (6 bases). With 3 bases removed from V and 2 bases from J, the gap between germline ends came to 14 bases. The CDR3 spans 16 residues. From germline, CDR1 is LGHNA and CDR2 YNFKEQ.

The genes are TRBV12-3 or TRBV12-4 and TRBJ1-2, with 9 positions matching TRBD1. The CDR3 consists of 13 residues. V was clipped by 6 bases and J by 8 bases; unmatched bases: 7. CDR3 sequence (DNA): TGTGCCAGCAGGTCGGGACAGGGTAGGGGCTACACCTTC. This gives the protein CASRSGQGRGYTF.

This clonotype was detected only a few times. This chain joins TRBV10-3 and TRBJ2-3; 9 bases map to TRBD1. Per germline, CDR1 ENHRY and CDR2 SYGVKD. The length of the CDR3 is 16 residues. The J segment lost 4 bases and the V segment lost 10 bases, leaving 15 bases of the junction unmatched. The CDR3 here is CATNPLGTGWADTQYF. The CDR3 nucleotides are TGTGCCACTAATCCCCTCGGGACAGGGTGGGCAGATACGCAGTATTTT.

This chain links TRBV7-3 with TRBJ2-1, with D perhaps matching TRBD2 (6 bases). In germline, CDR1 is SGHTA, CDR2 FQGTGA. There are 15 residues in the CDR3. Trimming pared 5 bases from V and 3 bases from J, leaving 14 bases between. CDR3 nucleotides: TGTGCCAGCAGCCCCCGGGGTAGCGGCTACAATGAGCAGTTCTTC. Encoded protein: CASSPRGSGYNEQFF.

This clonotype was seen a few times. The genes are TRBV5-6 and TRBJ2-3; D gene unclear. V dropped 9 bases and J dropped 6 bases, with 17 bases sitting between them. Germline CDR1 and CDR2: SGHDT and YYEEEE. The CDR3 is 13 amino acids. Here the CDR3 reads CATSRTRTDTQYF. Here the CDR3 DNA reads TGTGCCACCTCGAGGACCAGAACGGATACGCAGTATTTT.

The V call is TRBV4-3, the J call TRBJ1-3; maybe TRBD1 (6 bases). The V gene's germline CDR1 is LGHNA and CDR2 YSLEER. The CDR3 extends over 16 amino acids. The V end lost 3 bases, the J end lost 0 bases, and 12 bases lay between the germline ends. The CDR3 sequence is CASSQELDSSGNTIYF. The CDR3 nucleotides read TGCGCCAGCAGCCAGGAATTGGACAGCTCTGGAAACACCATATATTTT.

This clonotype was detected a few times. The chain has TRBV15 and TRBJ1-5, with D tentatively TRBD1 (5 bases). The germline gives CDR1 LNHNV, CDR2 YYDKDF (reference sequence). This CDR3 contains 13 residues. Trimming stripped 6 bases from V and 0 bases from J, with 6 bases between. The CDR3 nucleotides read TGTGCCACCAGACAGGCTAGCAATCAGCCCCAGCATTTT. Its translation: CATRQASNQPQHF.

This chain connects TRBV4-1 to TRBJ2-3, with D possibly being TRBD1 or TRBD2 (6 bases each). Trimming took off 2 bases at V and 0 bases at J, with 15 bases between the two ends. Germline loops: CDR1 MGHRA, CDR2 YSYEKL. CDR3 length: 17 residues. DNA of the CDR3: TGCGCCAGCAGCCAAAAAGGGGGGTTATCTAGCACAGATACGCAGTATTTT. Translation gives CASSQKGGLSSTDTQYF.

The CDR3 bases are TGTGCCAGCAGTTACTCGCGCAACCTCTTCGGGACAGCTAATAATGAAAAACTGTTTTTT. Its protein is CASSYSRNLFGTANNEKLFF. The gene calls are TRBV6-8 and TRBJ1-4, with 7 bases that match TRBD1. The CDR3 runs to 20 residues. CDR1 MNHGY and CDR2 SAAAGT come from the germline V gene. With 0 bases clipped from V and 4 bases from J, the junction kept 17 bases outside the gene matches.

The chain has TRBV12-3 or TRBV12-4 and TRBJ2-7; 7 nucleotides line up with TRBD1. This CDR3 is built from 14 residues. V dropped 7 bases and J dropped 7; count of bases not matched to a gene: 13. The CDR3 loop is CASTITRDSNEQYF. As DNA, the CDR3 is TGTGCCAGCACTATCACCCGGGACAGCAATGAGCAGTACTTC.

The rearrangement uses TRBV12-5 and TRBJ2-1; no firm D call. The V end was cut by 5 bases, the J end by 0 bases, with 14 bases between. The CDR3 totals 16 residues. Per germline, CDR1 LGHNT and CDR2 FRNRAP. The CDR3 nucleotides read TGTGCTAGTGGTGACGCTCTCCTAGGCTCCTACAATGAGCAGTTCTTC. It encodes CASGDALLGSYNEQFF.

CDR3 loop: CASSQDWVGGAERNNSPLHF. CDR3 coding DNA: TGCGCCAGCAGCCAAGATTGGGTAGGGGGCGCCGAAAGAAATAATTCACCCCTCCACTTT. The genes are TRBV4-3 and TRBJ1-6; 7 positions match TRBD1. Trimming took 0 bases from V and 5 from J; bases not matched to a gene: 16. This CDR3 region has 20 residues. CDR1 is LGHNA and CDR2 is YSLEER in the germline V gene.

The genes are TRBV4-1 and TRBJ2-1; a possible D gene is TRBD2 (6 bases). Trimming pared 1 base from V and 7 bases from J, leaving 14 bases between. The CDR3 runs to 15 residues. Looked up from germline, CDR1 is MGHRA and CDR2 is YSYEKL. CDR3 sequence reads: CASSQVAGTLNEQFF. DNA of the CDR3: TGCGCCAGCAGCCAAGTGGCGGGGACTCTTAATGAGCAGTTCTTC.